This T cell receptor (beta chain) is drawn from a study of blood T cell repertoires in COVID-19. Looking at the study overall: Nucleic acid was either cDNA or gDNA, and it came from T cells, B-cell-depleted T cells, or PBMCs.

In the original analysis: Estimation of nucleated cell counts relied on the amplification of reference gene primers. Using immunoSEQ multiplex PCR, the repertoire was profiled, and TCRdb retains in-frame clones only, with some absent. That table supplies the V and J calls and clone size; D and trimming were determined from the DNA. The sample holds 300,000 to 400,000 clones, about 88% seen once. The CDR3 spans 15 residues. CDR1 is SEHNR, CDR2 FQNEAQ, per germline (reference sequence). J was trimmed by 4 bases and V by 3 bases; bases with no gene match: 8. This receptor was obtained from a man aged 55 to 70 who had recovered from COVID-19. Sequencing was done on a sample of PBMCs or T cells enriched from blood (not recorded which). The chain joins TRBV7-9 to TRBJ1-2; TRBD1 aligns across 7 bases. This chain's CDR3 is CASSFLTGFSYGYTF. In nucleotides, the CDR3 is TGTGCCAGCAGCTTCCTGACAGGGTTTAGCTATGGCTACACCTTC. Looking up the rest from reference TRBV7-9 and TRBJ1-2 gives the full variable domain: DTGVSQNPRHKITKRGQNVTFRCDPISEHNRLYWYRQTLGQGPEFLTYFQNEAQLEKSRLLSDRFSAERPKGSFSTLEIQRTEQGDSAMYLCASSFLTGFSYGYTFGSGTRLTVV.